The clone carrying this TCR beta chain has a single count. Its specificity is unknown. This sample stems from a study of T cell responses to AZD1222 COVID-19 vaccine. The J segment lost 6 bases and the V segment lost 1 base, leaving 7 bases of the junction unmatched. The CDR3 runs 15 residues. Germline V gene lookup returns CDR1 SGDLS and CDR2 YYNGEE. Produced via immunoSEQ multiplex PCR; TCRdb's table is partial and in-frame only. The data show about 93,000 clones, with around 91% seen just once and about 2.4% held by the top ten. General study findings and limits: Vaccine-associated CD4 TCRs spanned spike, dominant at 160-218 and 743-854.

The chain couples TRBV9 to TRBJ2-7; 10 bases align to TRBD1. This sequence was found in an adult who received the AZD1222 COVID-19 vaccine. The sample here was peripheral blood, taken 28 days after the second AZD1222 dose. CDR3 sequence: CASSVRGTGVVEQYF. CDR3 sequence (DNA): TGTGCCAGCAGCGTACGTGGGACAGGGGTGGTCGAGCAGTACTTC.